Below, 30 T cell receptor beta chains from the same sample are listed, as sequenced in a study of blood T cell repertoires in COVID-19. Assay: immunoSEQ multiplex PCR; the TCRdb copy retains only in-frame clones and omits some. The sample contains about 230,000 clones, under 90% of which appear only once. Sequencing was performed on PBMCs or T cells enriched from blood (not recorded which). These TCRs come from a woman aged 25 to 39 with acute COVID-19.

This chain uses TRBV27 with TRBJ1-5; possibly TRBD1 for D (6 bases). The CDR3 covers 15 residues. Germline V gene sequence: CDR1 MNHEY, CDR2 SMNVEV (reference sequence). Trimming took off 5 bases at V and 2 bases at J, with 13 bases between the two ends. The CDR3 coding sequence is TGTGCCAGCAGTCACCAACCAGGGGGCAATCAGCCCCAGCATTTT. It yields the protein CASSHQPGGNQPQHF.

The rearrangement joins TRBV6-5 to TRBJ2-5; tentative D call: TRBD2 (5 bases). The germline CDR1 and CDR2 sequences are MNHEY and SVGAGI. V was shortened by 5 bases and J by 0 bases, with 7 bases between the two germline ends. The CDR3 covers 13 residues. This CDR3 is CASSRGNQETQYF. The CDR3 bases are TGTGCCAGCAGTCGGGGAAACCAAGAGACCCAGTACTTC.

V is TRBV6-2 or TRBV6-3 and J is TRBJ2-1, with D maybe TRBD1 (5 bases). The CDR3 contains 17 residues. Germline CDR1 MNHEY, CDR2 SVGEGT. Trimming removed 0 bases from V and 0 bases from J, with 12 bases in between. CDR3 loop: CASSYSMSTDSYNEQFF. The CDR3 nucleotides are TGTGCCAGCAGTTACTCGATGTCGACAGACTCCTACAATGAGCAGTTCTTC.

The gene calls are TRBV5-1 and TRBJ2-2; 7 positions agree with TRBD2. J gave up 1 base and V 2 bases, and 2 bases lay outside the gene matches. Germline V CDR1 and CDR2: SGHRS, YFSETQ. The CDR3 covers 15 residues. This CDR3 is CASSLGTKNTGELFF. In nucleotides, the CDR3 is TGCGCCAGCAGCTTAGGGACTAAGAACACCGGGGAGCTGTTTTTT.

The V gene is TRBV27, the J gene TRBJ2-1; D call uncertain. Germline V gene sequence: CDR1 MNHEY, CDR2 SMNVEV (reference sequence). V was clipped by 4 bases and J by 6 bases, with 13 bases between them. The CDR3 has 14 amino acids. Here the CDR3 DNA reads TGTGCCAGCAGTTATGCCGGGTCATCCAATGAGCAGTTCTTC. This translates into CASSYAGSSNEQFF.

This chain uses TRBV6-1 with TRBJ2-3, with D possibly matching TRBD1 (6 bases). The CDR3 contains 16 residues. Germline CDR1 reads MNHNS; CDR2 reads SASEGT. Trimming removed 0 bases at V and 0 bases at J, with 10 bases between. The CDR3 spells CASSEAVGGSTDTQYF. The CDR3 DNA follows: TGTGCCAGCAGTGAAGCGGTAGGGGGAAGCACAGATACGCAGTATTTT.

This chain links TRBV7-3 with TRBJ2-5; 11 bases align to TRBD1. This CDR3 is built from 17 residues. Germline values: CDR1 SGHTA, CDR2 FQGTGA. The V and J ends lost 3 bases and 1 base, in that order; junction bases with no gene match: 7. The CDR3 is CASSLVGQGAGQETQYF. In DNA form, the CDR3 reads TGTGCCAGCAGCTTGGTCGGACAGGGGGCGGGCCAAGAGACCCAGTACTTC. Full variable domain (missing parts from reference TRBV7-3 and TRBJ2-5): GAGVSQTPSNKVTEKGKYVELRCDPISGHTALYWYRQSLGQGPEFLIYFQGTGAADDSGLPNDRFFAVRPEGSVSTLKIQRTERGDSAVYLCASSLVGQGAGQETQYFGPGTRLLVL.

The chain couples TRBV5-1 to TRBJ2-7; tentatively, D is TRBD2 (5 bases). V lost 5 bases and J 2 bases, leaving 5 bases between the germline ends. This CDR3 region has 11 residues. CDR1 and CDR2 (germline): SGHRS, YFSETQ. DNA for the CDR3: TGCGCCAGCAGGGAGGCCTACGAGCAGTACTTC. It translates to CASREAYEQYF.

The count of this clone is one. The rearrangement links TRBV11-2 to TRBJ1-1; possible D gene TRBD1, 6 bases. Looked up from germline, CDR1 is SGHAT and CDR2 is FQNNGV. The CDR3 runs 12 residues. Trimming removed 3 bases from V and 6 bases from J, with 8 bases in between. CDR3 nucleotide sequence: TGTGCCAGCAGCTTGGACAGACCTGAAGCTTTCTTT. The encoded protein is CASSLDRPEAFF.

The genes are TRBV30 and TRBJ1-2; D gene uncertain. CDR1 is GTSNPN and CDR2 is SVGIG in the germline V gene (reference sequence). The CDR3 is 13 residues long. Deletions cut 5 bases from V and 8 bases from J, with 18 bases between. CDR3 sequence (DNA): TGTGCCTGGGCTCAGGCGGGGATAGAGGGCTACACCTTC. Amino acids: CAWAQAGIEGYTF.

This clone came up once. The chain couples TRBV7-8 to TRBJ2-3; the match to TRBD2 covers 16 bases. V lost 5 bases, J lost 4 bases, and 3 bases stayed unmatched. Germline V gene data show CDR1 as SGHVS and CDR2 as FQNEAQ. This CDR3 is 16 amino acids long. CDR3 protein: CASSPGLAGGPDTQYF. As DNA, the CDR3 is TGTGCCAGCAGCCCGGGACTAGCGGGGGGGCCAGATACGCAGTATTTT.

V gene TRBV6-2 or TRBV6-3 combines with J gene TRBJ2-4, with a tentative D call TRBD2 (7 bases). Germline CDR1 is MNHEY and CDR2 is SVGEGT. Trimming removed 4 bases at V and 4 bases at J, with 17 bases between. The CDR3 has 16 residues. The CDR3 here is CASSFGLGGAKNIQYF. CDR3 in DNA: TGTGCCAGCAGTTTCGGCTTGGGGGGGGCGAAAAACATTCAGTACTTC.

The chain employs TRBV4-3 and TRBJ2-2; possibly TRBD2 for D (6 bases). The CDR3 consists of 15 residues. CDR1 LGHNA and CDR2 YSLEER come from the germline V gene. Deletions cut 5 bases from V and 2 bases from J, with 12 bases between. The CDR3 region is CASSIFSGNTGELFF. CDR3 bases: TGCGCCAGCAGCATCTTTAGCGGAAACACCGGGGAGCTGTTTTTT.

The rearrangement joins TRBV4-1 to TRBJ1-4; D is ambiguous. The CDR3 has 15 residues. CDR1 is MGHRA and CDR2 is YSYEKL in the germline V gene. V dropped 2 bases and J dropped 8 bases, with 15 bases sitting between them. CDR3 bases: TGCGCCAGCAGCCAACCTCCGCAGTTGAACGAAAAACTGTTTTTT. Translation: CASSQPPQLNEKLFF.

The V call is TRBV29-1, the J call TRBJ2-2; weak D call: TRBD1 (6 bases). The CDR3 totals 15 residues. The V gene's germline CDR1 is SQVTM and CDR2 ANQGSEA. Trimming stripped 0 bases from V and 2 bases from J, with 10 bases between. CDR3 sequence: CSVEDDRFNTGELFF. CDR3 nucleotide sequence: TGCAGCGTTGAAGACGACAGGTTCAACACCGGGGAGCTGTTTTTT.

This sequence joins TRBV6-5 and TRBJ1-2; D not certain. The CDR3 consists of 12 residues. The germline gives CDR1 MNHEY, CDR2 SVGAGI. Trimming stripped 2 bases from V and 5 bases from J, with 6 bases between. The chain's CDR3 is CASSYRGYGYTF. As DNA, the CDR3 is TGTGCCAGCAGTTACAGAGGGTATGGCTACACCTTC.

The gene calls are TRBV30 and TRBJ2-5; the D gene is possibly TRBD2 (7 bases). Germline CDR1 reads GTSNPN; CDR2 reads SVGIG (reference sequence). V was trimmed by 0 bases and J by 4 bases, leaving 18 bases between them. The CDR3 covers 16 residues. CDR3 loop: CAWSVNPSGGRETQYF. The CDR3 DNA follows: TGTGCCTGGAGTGTAAACCCCTCCGGGGGGCGAGAGACCCAGTACTTC.

The chain has TRBV7-6 and TRBJ1-4; 7 bases line up with TRBD1. Trimming cost V 2 bases and J 6 bases; bases outside gene matches: 6. The CDR3 spans 15 residues. Germline CDR1 and CDR2: SGHVS and FNYEAQ. The CDR3 coding sequence is TGTGCCAGCAGCTTAAGGGGGCCATCTGATGAAAAACTGTTTTTT. Amino acids: CASSLRGPSDEKLFF.

The chain recombines TRBV6-5 with TRBJ1-2; D is ambiguous. Per germline, CDR1 MNHEY and CDR2 SVGAGI. The CDR3 covers 15 residues. V gave up 4 bases and J gave up 0 bases, with 12 bases separating them. This CDR3 is CASSSLGSSNYGYTF. The DNA of the CDR3 is TGTGCCAGCAGTTCCCTTGGCTCGTCTAACTATGGCTACACCTTC.

This clone was counted a single time. The chain combines TRBV9 with TRBJ1-2; possibly TRBD1 for D (5 bases). Trimming took off 0 bases at V and 1 base at J, with 19 bases between the two ends. The CDR3 contains 18 residues. Per the germline V gene, CDR1 is SGDLS and CDR2 is YYNGEE. This CDR3 reads CASSVAGVREEVNYGYTF. CDR3 bases: TGTGCCAGCAGCGTAGCTGGGGTCAGGGAAGAGGTTAACTATGGCTACACCTTC.

The gene calls are TRBV5-1 and TRBJ2-1; D possibly corresponds to TRBD2 (5 bases). The germline gives CDR1 SGHRS, CDR2 YFSETQ. The CDR3 is 12 residues long. V was shortened by 5 bases and J by 9 bases, with 12 bases between the two germline ends. The CDR3 nucleotides are TGCGCCAGCAGTTCTAGCTTAGGTGAGCAGTTCTTC. Translating it yields CASSSSLGEQFF.

The CDR3 reads CASRFQPGTTEAFF. CDR3 coding DNA: TGTGCAAGTCGCTTCCAGCCGGGAACCACTGAAGCTTTCTTT. V is TRBV12-2 and J is TRBJ1-1. TRBV12-2 is termed a pseudogene. The CDR3 sequence is 14 residues long.

This chain uses TRBV7-2 with TRBJ1-6; D is undetermined. The CDR3 is 14 residues long. Germline V gene data show CDR1 as SGHTA and CDR2 as FQGNSA. V lost 3 bases, J lost 5 bases, and 8 bases lay in between. The CDR3 sequence: CASSLWADNSPLHF. The CDR3 DNA follows: TGTGCCAGCAGCTTGTGGGCAGATAATTCACCCCTCCACTTT.

This clone was found once. The rearrangement joins TRBV9 to TRBJ2-3, with unresolved D. The CDR3 is made up of 14 amino acids. V lost 3 bases and J 3 bases, leaving 11 bases between the germline ends. The germline CDR1 and CDR2 sequences are SGDLS and YYNGEE. The CDR3 is CASSAPVGTDTQYF. In DNA form, the CDR3 reads TGTGCCAGCAGCGCCCCCGTCGGGACAGATACGCAGTATTTT.

This clone was picked up one time. The V and J genes are TRBV27 and TRBJ1-6; a possible D gene is TRBD1 (6 bases). The CDR3 spans 14 residues. Trimming shortened V by 2 bases and J by 10 bases, and 12 bases separated the two germline ends. The germline V gene has CDR1 MNHEY and CDR2 SMNVEV (reference sequence). CDR3 loop: CASSLLTGNSPLHF. The CDR3 coding sequence is TGTGCCAGCAGTTTACTCACAGGGAACTCACCCCTCCACTTT.

In this sample, this clone turned up a few times. The CDR3 loop is CASSLVSGVGSPLHF. CDR3 DNA: TGCGCCAGCAGCTTGGTTTCGGGGGTGGGGTCACCCCTCCACTTT. The rearrangement uses TRBV5-1 and TRBJ1-6, with a weak D call TRBD1 (5 bases). Per germline, CDR1 SGHRS and CDR2 YFSETQ. CDR3 length equals 15 residues. Trimming removed 0 bases at V and 10 bases at J, with 14 bases between.

The CDR3 reads CATIEPGMNTEAFF. The CDR3 nucleotides read TGTGCCACCATAGAACCGGGGATGAACACTGAAGCTTTCTTT. The chain has TRBV2 and TRBJ1-1, with D uncertain. The CDR3 spans 14 residues. Trimming took off 10 bases at V and 0 bases at J, with 15 bases between the two ends. CDR1 and CDR2 (germline): SNHLY, FYNNEI. The entire variable domain, with the rest obtained from reference TRBV2 and TRBJ1-1, is as follows: EPEVTQTPSHQVTQMGQEVILRCVPISNHLYFYWYRQILGQKVEFLVSFYNNEISEKSEIFDDQFSVERPDGSNFTLKIRSTKLEDSAMYFCATIEPGMNTEAFFGQGTRLTVV.

The chain joins TRBV10-3 to TRBJ1-2; no clear D. The CDR3 loop spans 8 amino acids. CDR1 and CDR2 (germline): ENHRY, SYGVKD. Trimming took 11 bases from V and 8 from J, leaving 6 bases between them. CDR3 loop: CAAGGYTF. The CDR3 DNA reads TGTGCCGCCGGGGGCTACACCTTC.

V is TRBV25-1 and J is TRBJ2-5; the match to TRBD2 covers 9 bases. Germline CDR1 is MGHDK and CDR2 is SYGVNS. CDR3 length: 15 residues. J gave up 1 base and V 7 bases, and 7 bases lay outside the gene matches. The CDR3 coding sequence is TGTGCCAGCAAGGAGGCGGGGGGGCCCCAAGAGACCCAGTACTTC. This encodes CASKEAGGPQETQYF.

This sequence joins TRBV7-2 and TRBJ1-5; D perhaps matches TRBD1 (5 bases). The CDR3 sequence is 14 residues long. The V gene lost 4 bases and the J gene lost 3 bases, with 10 bases spanning the gap. From germline, CDR1 is SGHTA and CDR2 FQGNSA. The CDR3 reads CASSSDSTNQPQHF. Written as DNA, the CDR3 is TGTGCCAGCAGCTCAGACAGTACCAATCAGCCCCAGCATTTT.